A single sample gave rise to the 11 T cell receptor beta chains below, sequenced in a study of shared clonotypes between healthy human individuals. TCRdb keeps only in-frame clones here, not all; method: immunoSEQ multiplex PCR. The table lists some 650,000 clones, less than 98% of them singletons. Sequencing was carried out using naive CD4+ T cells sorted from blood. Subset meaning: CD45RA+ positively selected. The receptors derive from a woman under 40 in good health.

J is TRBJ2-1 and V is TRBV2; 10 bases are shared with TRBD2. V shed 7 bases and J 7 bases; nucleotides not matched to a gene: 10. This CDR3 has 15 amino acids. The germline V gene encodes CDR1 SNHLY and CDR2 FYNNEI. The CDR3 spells CASTLSGRATNEQFF. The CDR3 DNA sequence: TGTGCCAGCACCCTCAGCGGGAGGGCGACGAATGAGCAGTTCTTC.

CDR3 DNA: TGTGCCAGTAGTATTAAGTGGATTAGCAATCAGCCCCAGCATTTT. Amino acid sequence: CASSIKWISNQPQHF. The genes are TRBV19 and TRBJ1-5, with unresolved D. Between the trimmed V and J ends, which lost 3 bases and 0 bases, there was a span of 9 bases. This CDR3 spans 15 amino acids. The germline CDR1 and CDR2 sequences are LNHDA and SQIVND (reference sequence).

This CDR3 reads CASSQGGKNTEAFF. As DNA, the CDR3 is TGTGCCAGCAGTCAGGGGGGGAAGAACACTGAAGCTTTCTTT. This chain links TRBV28 with TRBJ1-1, with 7 bases lining up with TRBD1. With 5 bases clipped from V and 1 base from J, the junction kept 4 bases outside the gene matches. The CDR3 consists of 14 residues. Germline CDR1 reads MDHEN; CDR2 reads SYDVKM.

The CDR3 DNA reads TGTGCCATCAGTGAGGGGGACCAGCACTCCTACAATGAGCAGTTCTTC. Translation: CAISEGDQHSYNEQFF. The chain couples TRBV10-3 to TRBJ2-1, with D perhaps matching TRBD1 or TRBD2 (5 bases each). Trimming pared 2 bases from V and 0 bases from J, leaving 11 bases between. Germline V gives CDR1 ENHRY, CDR2 SYGVKD. CDR3 length equals 16 residues.

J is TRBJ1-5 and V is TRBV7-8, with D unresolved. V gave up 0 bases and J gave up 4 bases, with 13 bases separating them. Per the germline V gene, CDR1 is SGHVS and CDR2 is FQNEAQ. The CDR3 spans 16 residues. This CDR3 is CASSLARFDRNQPQHF. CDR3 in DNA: TGTGCCAGCAGCTTAGCGCGGTTCGATCGGAATCAGCCCCAGCATTTT.

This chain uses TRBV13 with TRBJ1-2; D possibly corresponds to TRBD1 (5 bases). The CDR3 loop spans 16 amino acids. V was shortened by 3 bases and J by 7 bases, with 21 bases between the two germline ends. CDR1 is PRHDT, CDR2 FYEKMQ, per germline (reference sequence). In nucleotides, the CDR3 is TGTGCCAGCAGCTTTTTTGGGACTAAGGGGATAGGTGGCTACACCTTC. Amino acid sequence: CASSFFGTKGIGGYTF.

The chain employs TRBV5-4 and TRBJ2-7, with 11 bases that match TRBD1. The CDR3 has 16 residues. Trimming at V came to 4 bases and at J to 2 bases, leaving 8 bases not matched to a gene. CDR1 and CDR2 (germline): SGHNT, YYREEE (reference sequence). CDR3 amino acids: CASSPGTGGTPYEQYF. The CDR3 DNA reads TGTGCCAGCAGCCCTGGGACAGGGGGTACCCCCTACGAGCAGTACTTC.

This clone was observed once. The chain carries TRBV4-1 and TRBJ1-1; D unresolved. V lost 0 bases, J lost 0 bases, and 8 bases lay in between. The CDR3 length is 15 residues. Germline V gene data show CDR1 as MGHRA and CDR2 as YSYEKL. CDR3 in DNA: TGCGCCAGCAGCCAAGAGGGCAGGTTGAACACTGAAGCTTTCTTT. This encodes CASSQEGRLNTEAFF.

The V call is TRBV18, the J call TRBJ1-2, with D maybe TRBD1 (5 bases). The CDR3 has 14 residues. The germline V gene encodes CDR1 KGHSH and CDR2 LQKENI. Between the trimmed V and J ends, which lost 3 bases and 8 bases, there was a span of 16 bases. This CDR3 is CASSPGFGGSGYTF. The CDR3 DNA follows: TGTGCCAGCTCACCCGGGTTTGGGGGGAGCGGCTACACCTTC.

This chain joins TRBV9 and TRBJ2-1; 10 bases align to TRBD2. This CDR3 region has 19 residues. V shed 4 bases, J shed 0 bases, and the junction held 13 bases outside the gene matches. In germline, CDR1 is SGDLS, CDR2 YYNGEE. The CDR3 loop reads CASSPRRAGGPGSYNEQFF. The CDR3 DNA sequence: TGTGCCAGCAGCCCCCGGAGAGCGGGAGGGCCGGGCTCCTACAATGAGCAGTTCTTC.

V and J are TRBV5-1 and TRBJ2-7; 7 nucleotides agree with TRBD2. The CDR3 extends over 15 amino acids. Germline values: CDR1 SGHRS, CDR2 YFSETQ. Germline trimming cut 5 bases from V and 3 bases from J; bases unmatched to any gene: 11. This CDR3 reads CASSYPGTIFYEQYF. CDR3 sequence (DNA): TGCGCCAGCAGTTACCCCGGGACTATCTTCTACGAGCAGTACTTC.